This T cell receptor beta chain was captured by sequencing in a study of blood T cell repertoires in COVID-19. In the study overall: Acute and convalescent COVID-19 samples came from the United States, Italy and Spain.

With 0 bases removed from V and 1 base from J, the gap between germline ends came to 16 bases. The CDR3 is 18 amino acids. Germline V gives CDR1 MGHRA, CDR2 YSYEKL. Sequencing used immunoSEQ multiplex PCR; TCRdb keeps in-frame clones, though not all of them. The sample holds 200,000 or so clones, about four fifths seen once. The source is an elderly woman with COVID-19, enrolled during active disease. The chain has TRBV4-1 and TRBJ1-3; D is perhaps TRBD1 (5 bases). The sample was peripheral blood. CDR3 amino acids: CASSQERQDSGSGNTIYF. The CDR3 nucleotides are TGCGCCAGCAGCCAAGAAAGGCAAGACAGTGGATCTGGAAACACCATATATTTT.